This T cell receptor beta chain was sequenced in a study of blood T cell repertoires in COVID-19. Study at large: PBMCs, B-cell-depleted T cells, or T cells provided the cDNA or gDNA that made up the material.

V was shortened by 0 bases and J by 6 bases, with 6 bases between the two germline ends. This CDR3 is built from 13 residues. Germline-derived CDR1 and CDR2 are SGHRS and YFSETQ. The cohort comprised adults aged about 18 to 90 years residing in approximately 25 US areas. Measured with immunoSEQ multiplex PCR; TCRdb has only the in-frame clones, and not every one. This sample yields 250,000 to 400,000 clones, of which more than 70% are seen a single time; approximately 5.3% belongs to the top ten. The genes are TRBV5-1 and TRBJ2-2; D perhaps matches TRBD1 (5 bases). The sequence was obtained from a woman in her 30s who had recovered from COVID-19. Material for sequencing was PBMCs or T cells enriched from blood (not recorded which). CDR3 nucleotides: TGCGCCAGCAGCTTGGGGGGCCCCGGGGAGCTGTTTTTT. Translating gives CASSLGGPGELFF.